The T cell receptor beta chain under discussion was sequenced for a study of radiotherapy plus CTLA-4 blockade in lung cancer. Across the study: Objective responses were seen in around 19% of patients, disease control in approximately 30%.

Clones were read by immunoSEQ multiplex PCR, and TCRdb kept only the in-frame ones, dropping some. Of 65,000 to 95,000 clones detected, around nine tenths appear once; the ten largest clones hold around 40%. Enrolled patients, whose metastatic non-small-cell lung cancer was chemo-refractory, received focal radiation plus CTLA-4 blockade with ipilimumab. CDR3 size: 13 residues. The germline V gene has CDR1 SGDLS and CDR2 YYNGEE. The V gene end was trimmed by 3 bases and the J gene end by 6 bases; junction bases not matched to a gene: 2. The specimen was peripheral blood, collected from a patient treated with radiotherapy plus ipilimumab. The clonotype comes from a human donor with non-small cell lung cancer that progressed on radiotherapy plus ipilimumab. This chain joins TRBV9 and TRBJ2-2; 7 bases line up with TRBD2. This CDR3 reads CASSATSAGELFF. The DNA of the CDR3 is TGTGCCAGCAGCGCTACTAGCGCCGGGGAGCTGTTTTTT. Complete variable domain (other parts from reference TRBV9 and TRBJ2-2): DSGVTQTPKHLITATGQRVTLRCSPRSGDLSVYWYQQSLDQGLQFLIQYYNGEERAKGNILERFSAQQFPDLHSELNLSSLELGDSALYFCASSATSAGELFFGEGSRLTVL.